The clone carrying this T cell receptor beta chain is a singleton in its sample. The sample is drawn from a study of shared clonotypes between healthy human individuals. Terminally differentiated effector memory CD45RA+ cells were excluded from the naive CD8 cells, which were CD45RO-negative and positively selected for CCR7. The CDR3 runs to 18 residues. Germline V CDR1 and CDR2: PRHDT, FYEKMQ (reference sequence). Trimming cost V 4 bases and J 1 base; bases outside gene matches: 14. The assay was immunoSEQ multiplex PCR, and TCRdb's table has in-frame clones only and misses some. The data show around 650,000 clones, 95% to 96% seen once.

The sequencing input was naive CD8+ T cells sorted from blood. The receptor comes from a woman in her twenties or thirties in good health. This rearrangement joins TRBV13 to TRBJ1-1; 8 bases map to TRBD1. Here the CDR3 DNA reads TGTGCCAGCAGCTCATCCGGACAGGGAAGGGTAGGGAACACTGAAGCTTTCTTT. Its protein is CASSSSGQGRVGNTEAFF.